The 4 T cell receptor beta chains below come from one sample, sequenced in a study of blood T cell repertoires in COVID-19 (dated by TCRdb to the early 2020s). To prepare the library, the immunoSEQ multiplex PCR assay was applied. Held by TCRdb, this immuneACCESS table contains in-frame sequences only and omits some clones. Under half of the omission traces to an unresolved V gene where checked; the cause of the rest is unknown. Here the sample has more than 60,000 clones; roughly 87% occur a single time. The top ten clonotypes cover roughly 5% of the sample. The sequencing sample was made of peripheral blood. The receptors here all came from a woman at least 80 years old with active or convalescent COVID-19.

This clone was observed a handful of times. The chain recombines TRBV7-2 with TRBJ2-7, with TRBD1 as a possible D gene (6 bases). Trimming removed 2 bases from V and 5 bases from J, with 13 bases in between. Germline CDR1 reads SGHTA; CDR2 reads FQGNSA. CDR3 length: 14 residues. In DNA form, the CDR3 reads TGTGCCAGCAGCTTAACGGGGACATCCCACGAGCAGTACTTC. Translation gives CASSLTGTSHEQYF. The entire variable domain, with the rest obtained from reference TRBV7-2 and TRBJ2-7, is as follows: GAGVSQSPSNKVTEKGKDVELRCDPISGHTALYWYRQSLGQGLEFLIYFQGNSAPDKSGLPSDRFSAERTGGSVSTLTIQRTQQEDSAVYLCASSLTGTSHEQYFGPGTRLTVT.

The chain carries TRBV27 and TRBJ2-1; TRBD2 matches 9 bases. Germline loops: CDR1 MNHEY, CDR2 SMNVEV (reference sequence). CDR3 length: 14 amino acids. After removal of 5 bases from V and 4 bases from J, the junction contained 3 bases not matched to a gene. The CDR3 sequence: CASSGAGGYNEQFF. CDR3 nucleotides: TGTGCCAGCAGTGGGGCGGGAGGGTACAATGAGCAGTTCTTC.

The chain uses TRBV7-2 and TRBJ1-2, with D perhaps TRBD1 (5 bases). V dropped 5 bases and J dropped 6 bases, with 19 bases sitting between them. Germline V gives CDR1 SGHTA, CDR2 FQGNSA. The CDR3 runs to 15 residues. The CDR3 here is CASSPPGGGYDGYTF. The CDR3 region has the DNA TGTGCCAGCAGCCCCCCCGGGGGAGGGTACGATGGCTACACCTTC.

CDR3 in DNA: TGTGCCAGTAGTATGTGGGGGCCCAACTATGGCTACACCTTC. Its translation: CASSMWGPNYGYTF. V usage is TRBV19 and J usage is TRBJ1-2; D might be TRBD1 (6 bases). Germline-derived CDR1 and CDR2 are LNHDA and SQIVND (reference sequence). The CDR3 has 14 amino acids. Trimming removed 3 bases from V and 2 bases from J, with 10 bases in between.